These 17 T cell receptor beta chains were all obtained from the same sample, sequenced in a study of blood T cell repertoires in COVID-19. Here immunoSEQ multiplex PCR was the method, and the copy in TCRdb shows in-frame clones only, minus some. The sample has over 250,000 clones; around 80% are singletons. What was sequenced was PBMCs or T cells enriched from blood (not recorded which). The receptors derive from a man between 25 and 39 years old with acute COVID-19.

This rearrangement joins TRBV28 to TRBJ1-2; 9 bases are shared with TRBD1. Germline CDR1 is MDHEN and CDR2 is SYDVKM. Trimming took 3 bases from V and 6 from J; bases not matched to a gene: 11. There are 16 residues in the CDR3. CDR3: CASSFSTTGGENGYTF. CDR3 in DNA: TGTGCCAGCAGTTTTAGCACGACAGGGGGAGAAAATGGCTACACCTTC.

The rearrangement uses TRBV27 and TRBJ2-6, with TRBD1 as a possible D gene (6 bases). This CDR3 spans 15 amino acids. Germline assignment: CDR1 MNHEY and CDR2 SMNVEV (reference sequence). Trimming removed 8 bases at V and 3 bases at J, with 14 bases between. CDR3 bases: TGTGCCAGCGCAACAGGGCTGGATGGGGCCAACGTCCTGACTTTC. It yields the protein CASATGLDGANVLTF.

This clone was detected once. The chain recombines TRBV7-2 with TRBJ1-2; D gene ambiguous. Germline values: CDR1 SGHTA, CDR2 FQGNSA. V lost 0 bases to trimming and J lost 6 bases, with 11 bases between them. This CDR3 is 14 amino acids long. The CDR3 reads CASSLARQLNGYTF. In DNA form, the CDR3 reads TGTGCCAGCAGCTTAGCGCGGCAGTTGAATGGCTACACCTTC.

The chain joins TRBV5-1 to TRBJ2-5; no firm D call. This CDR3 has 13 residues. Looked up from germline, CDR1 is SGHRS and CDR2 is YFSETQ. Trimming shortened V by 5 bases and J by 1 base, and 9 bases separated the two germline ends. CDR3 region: CASSRSTQETQYF. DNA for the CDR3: TGCGCCAGCAGTCGGAGCACCCAAGAGACCCAGTACTTC.

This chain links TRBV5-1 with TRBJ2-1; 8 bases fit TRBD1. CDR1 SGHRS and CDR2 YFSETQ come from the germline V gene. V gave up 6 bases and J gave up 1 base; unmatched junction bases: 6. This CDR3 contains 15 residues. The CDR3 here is CASTDRQGSYNEQFF. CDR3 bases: TGCGCCAGCACCGACCGACAGGGGTCCTACAATGAGCAGTTCTTC.

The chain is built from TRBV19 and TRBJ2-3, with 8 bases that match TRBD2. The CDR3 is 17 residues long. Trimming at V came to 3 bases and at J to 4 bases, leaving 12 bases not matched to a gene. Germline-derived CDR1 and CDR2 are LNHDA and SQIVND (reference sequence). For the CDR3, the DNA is TGTGCCAGTAGTATTCGGGGGGGCTCGCTTGGTGCAGATACGCAGTATTTT. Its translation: CASSIRGGSLGADTQYF.

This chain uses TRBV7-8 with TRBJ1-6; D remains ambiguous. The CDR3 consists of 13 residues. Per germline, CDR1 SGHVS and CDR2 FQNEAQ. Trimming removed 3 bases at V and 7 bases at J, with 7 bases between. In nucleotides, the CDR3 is TGTGCCAGCAGCTTGCGACAAAATTCACCCCTCCACTTT. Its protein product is CASSLRQNSPLHF.

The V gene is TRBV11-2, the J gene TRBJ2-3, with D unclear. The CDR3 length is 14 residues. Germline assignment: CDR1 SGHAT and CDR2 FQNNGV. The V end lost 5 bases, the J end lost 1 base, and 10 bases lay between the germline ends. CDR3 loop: CASSNPPGTDTQYF. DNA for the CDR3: TGTGCCAGCAGCAACCCCCCGGGCACAGATACGCAGTATTTT.

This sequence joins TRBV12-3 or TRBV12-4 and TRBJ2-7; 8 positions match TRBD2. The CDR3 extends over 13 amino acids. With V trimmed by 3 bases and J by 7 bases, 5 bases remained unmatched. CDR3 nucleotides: TGTGCCAGCAGTTTTAAGGCTAGCGGGGAGCAGTACGTC. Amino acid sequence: CASSFKASGEQYV.

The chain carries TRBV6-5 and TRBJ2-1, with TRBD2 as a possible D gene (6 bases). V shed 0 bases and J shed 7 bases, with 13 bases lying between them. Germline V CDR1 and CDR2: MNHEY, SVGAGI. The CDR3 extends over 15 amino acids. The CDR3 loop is CASSYSSGLTNEQFF. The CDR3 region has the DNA TGTGCCAGCAGTTACTCGAGTGGACTAACTAATGAGCAGTTCTTC.

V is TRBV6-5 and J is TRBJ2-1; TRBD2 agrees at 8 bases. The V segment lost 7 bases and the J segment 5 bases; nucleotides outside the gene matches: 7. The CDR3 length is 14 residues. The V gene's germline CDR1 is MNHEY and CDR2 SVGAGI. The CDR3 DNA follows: TGTGCCAGCAAAGGGGGGACTAGAAACAATGAGCAGTTCTTC. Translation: CASKGGTRNNEQFF.

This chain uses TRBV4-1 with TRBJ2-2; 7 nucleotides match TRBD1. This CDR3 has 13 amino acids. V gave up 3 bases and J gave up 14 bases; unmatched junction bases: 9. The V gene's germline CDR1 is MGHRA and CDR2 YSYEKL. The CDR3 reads CASSQAETGSLFF. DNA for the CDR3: TGCGCCAGCAGCCAGGCCGAGACAGGGTCTCTGTTTTTT.

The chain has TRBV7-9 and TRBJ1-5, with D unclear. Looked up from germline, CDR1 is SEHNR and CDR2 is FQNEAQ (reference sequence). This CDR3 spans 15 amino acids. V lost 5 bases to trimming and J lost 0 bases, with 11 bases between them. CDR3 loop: CASSPDTVSNQPQHF. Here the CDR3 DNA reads TGTGCCAGCAGCCCCGACACGGTTAGCAATCAGCCCCAGCATTTT.

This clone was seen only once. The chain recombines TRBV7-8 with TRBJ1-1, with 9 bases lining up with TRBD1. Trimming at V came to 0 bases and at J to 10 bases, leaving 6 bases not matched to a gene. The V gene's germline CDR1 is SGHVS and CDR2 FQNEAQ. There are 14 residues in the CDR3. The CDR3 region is CASSLAGQGFSAFF. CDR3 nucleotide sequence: TGTGCCAGCAGCTTAGCGGGACAGGGATTTTCAGCTTTCTTT.

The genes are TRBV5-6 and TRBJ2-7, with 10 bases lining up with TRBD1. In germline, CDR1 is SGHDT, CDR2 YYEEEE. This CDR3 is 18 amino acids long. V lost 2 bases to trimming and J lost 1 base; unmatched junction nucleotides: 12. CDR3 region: CASSLLTPGTGVSYEQYV. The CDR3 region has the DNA TGTGCCAGCAGCTTACTTACCCCCGGGACAGGGGTTTCCTACGAGCAGTACGTC.

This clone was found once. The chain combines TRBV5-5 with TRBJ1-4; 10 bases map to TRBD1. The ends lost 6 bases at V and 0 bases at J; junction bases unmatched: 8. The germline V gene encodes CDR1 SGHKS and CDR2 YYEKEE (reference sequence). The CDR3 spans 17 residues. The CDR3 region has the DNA TGTGCCAGCACCCCCTTGGACAGGGGGGCAACTAATGAAAAACTGTTTTTT. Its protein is CASTPLDRGATNEKLFF.

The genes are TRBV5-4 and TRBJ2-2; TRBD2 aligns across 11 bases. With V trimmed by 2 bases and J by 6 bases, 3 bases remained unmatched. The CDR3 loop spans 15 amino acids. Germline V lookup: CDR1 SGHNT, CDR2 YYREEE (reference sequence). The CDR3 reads CASSFLSGGAGELFF. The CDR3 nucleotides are TGTGCCAGCAGCTTTCTTAGCGGGGGGGCCGGGGAGCTGTTTTTT.